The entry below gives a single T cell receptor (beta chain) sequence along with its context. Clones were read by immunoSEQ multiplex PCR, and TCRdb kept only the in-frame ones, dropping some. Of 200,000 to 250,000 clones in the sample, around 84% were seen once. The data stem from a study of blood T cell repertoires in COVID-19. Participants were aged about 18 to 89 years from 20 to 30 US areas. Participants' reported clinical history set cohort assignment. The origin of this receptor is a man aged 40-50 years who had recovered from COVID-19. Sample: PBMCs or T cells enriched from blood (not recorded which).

DNA for the CDR3: TGTGCCACCAGCAGAGATCGAACAGTCAATGAGCAGTTCTTC. Protein sequence: CATSRDRTVNEQFF. The J gene is TRBJ2-1, the V gene TRBV15, with D uncertain. The V gene lost 0 bases and the J gene lost 6 bases, with 9 bases spanning the gap. This CDR3 region has 14 residues. Germline-derived CDR1 and CDR2 are LNHNV and YYDKDF (reference sequence).